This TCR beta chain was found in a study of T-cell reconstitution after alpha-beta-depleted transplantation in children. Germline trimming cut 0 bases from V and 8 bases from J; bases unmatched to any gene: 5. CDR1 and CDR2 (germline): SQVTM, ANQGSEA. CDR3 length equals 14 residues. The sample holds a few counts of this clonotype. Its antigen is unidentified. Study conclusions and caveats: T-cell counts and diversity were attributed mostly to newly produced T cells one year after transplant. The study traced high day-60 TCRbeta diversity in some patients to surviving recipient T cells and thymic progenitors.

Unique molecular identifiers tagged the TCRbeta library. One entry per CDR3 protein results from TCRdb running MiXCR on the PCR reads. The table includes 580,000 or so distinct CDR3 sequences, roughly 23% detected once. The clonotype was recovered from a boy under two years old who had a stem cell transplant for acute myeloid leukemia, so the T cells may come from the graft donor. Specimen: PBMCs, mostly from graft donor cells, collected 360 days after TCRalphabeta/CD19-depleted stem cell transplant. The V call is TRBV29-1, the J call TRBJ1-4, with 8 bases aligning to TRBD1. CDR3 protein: CSVEDQGAGEKLFF. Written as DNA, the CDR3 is TGCAGCGTTGAAGATCAGGGGGCTGGGGAAAAACTGTTTTTT.